Below are 18 T cell receptor beta chains sequenced from a single sample in a study of T cells after yellow fever vaccination. TCRdb reanalysed the 5' RACE reads using MiXCR and keeps one entry per CDR3 protein. The sample has about 220,000 distinct CDR3 sequences, 3% to 3.5% seen once; the top ten hold roughly 3.2%. The input for sequencing was CD4+ T cells sorted from PBMCs, taken 10 days after the yellow fever booster vaccination. These receptors were obtained from a young man who received the YFV17D yellow fever vaccine.

This clonotype was seen many times. The chain has TRBV20-1 and TRBJ2-2; D is unresolved. From germline, CDR1 is DFQATT and CDR2 SNEGSKA (reference sequence). The V end was cut by 0 bases, the J end by 6 bases, with 5 bases between. This CDR3 region has 12 residues. CDR3 nucleotides: TGCAGTGCTAGAGATTGGGCCGGGGAGCTGTTTTTT. It yields the protein CSARDWAGELFF.

CDR3 coding DNA: TGTGCCAGCTCACCATACAGTCCTCCGGCGGCGGACACTGAAGCTTTCTTT. This gives the protein CASSPYSPPAADTEAFF. The chain links TRBV18 to TRBJ1-1; no definite D call. Germline CDR1 reads KGHSH; CDR2 reads LQKENI. V shed 2 bases and J shed 3 bases, with 19 bases lying between them. There are 17 residues in the CDR3.

This clonotype has a count of ten or more. The chain couples TRBV5-1 to TRBJ2-2, with a possible D match to TRBD2 (6 bases). The CDR3 has 17 amino acids. The germline gives CDR1 SGHRS, CDR2 YFSETQ. V was shortened by 0 bases and J by 5 bases, with 17 bases between the two germline ends. CDR3 residues: CASSLAVGIAGTGELFF. The DNA of the CDR3 is TGCGCCAGCAGCTTGGCGGTTGGCATCGCGGGAACCGGGGAGCTGTTTTTT.

This clonotype showed up many times. The genes are TRBV5-4 and TRBJ2-3; the D is unclear. The germline CDR1 and CDR2 sequences are SGHNT and YYREEE (reference sequence). V was clipped by 4 bases and J by 4 bases, with 13 bases between them. This CDR3 has 14 residues. CDR3 sequence reads: CASSNSVGPDTQYF. In nucleotides, the CDR3 is TGTGCCAGCAGCAACAGCGTTGGCCCAGATACGCAGTATTTT.

This clonotype was recorded many times. The chain has TRBV7-2 and TRBJ1-1, with unresolved D. Germline loops: CDR1 SGHTA, CDR2 FQGNSA. This CDR3 contains 13 residues. Trimming left V 4 bases short and J 0 bases short, with 6 bases between. This chain's CDR3 is CASSYSLNTEAFF. The CDR3 nucleotides read TGTGCCAGCAGCTATTCTCTGAACACTGAAGCTTTCTTT. Looking up the rest from reference TRBV7-2 and TRBJ1-1 gives the full variable domain: GAGVSQSPSNKVTEKGKDVELRCDPISGHTALYWYRQSLGQGLEFLIYFQGNSAPDKSGLPSDRFSAERTGGSVSTLTIQRTQQEDSAVYLCASSYSLNTEAFFGQGTRLTVV.

This clonotype was observed a few times. V gene TRBV18 combines with J gene TRBJ2-1; D may be TRBD2 (5 bases). CDR3 length: 15 residues. Germline values: CDR1 KGHSH, CDR2 LQKENI. V lost 8 bases and J 7 bases, leaving 21 bases between the germline ends. Here the CDR3 reads CASASTDGGENEQFF. The CDR3 bases are TGTGCCAGCGCAAGCACAGACGGTGGGGAGAATGAGCAGTTCTTC.

J is TRBJ2-3 and V is TRBV6-5, with TRBD2 matching over 11 bases. The CDR3 has 17 amino acids. With V trimmed by 2 bases and J by 3 bases, 7 bases remained unmatched. The germline gives CDR1 MNHEY, CDR2 SVGAGI. This CDR3 is CASSYTIAGGRTDTQYF. The CDR3 DNA reads TGTGCCAGCAGTTACACTATAGCGGGGGGGCGTACAGATACGCAGTATTTT.

The chain joins TRBV20-1 to TRBJ1-2, with TRBD1 identical over 9 bases. Germline CDR1 and CDR2: DFQATT and SNEGSKA (reference sequence). The CDR3 spans 15 residues. The V and J ends lost 2 bases and 2 bases, in that order; junction bases with no gene match: 6. The CDR3 nucleotides are TGCAGTGCTAGAAGTGACAGGGGGGAAAACTATGGCTACACCTTC. This sequence encodes CSARSDRGENYGYTF.

The chain combines TRBV5-4 with TRBJ1-1; 7 bases map to TRBD1. The J segment lost 4 bases and the V segment lost 6 bases, leaving 6 bases of the junction unmatched. The V gene's germline CDR1 is SGHNT and CDR2 YYREEE (reference sequence). The CDR3 spans 13 residues. Here the CDR3 reads CASTSQGVTEAFF. The DNA for the CDR3 is TGTGCCAGCACGTCCCAGGGGGTCACTGAAGCTTTCTTT.

This clonotype was seen ten or more times. The rearrangement links TRBV12-3 or TRBV12-4 to TRBJ2-4, with 9 bases identical to TRBD1. Trimming cost V 2 bases and J 2 bases; bases outside gene matches: 4. This CDR3 spans 16 amino acids. CDR3 protein: CASSLRQGGTKNIQYF. The CDR3 bases are TGTGCCAGCAGTTTAAGACAGGGGGGCACCAAAAACATTCAGTACTTC.

The genes are TRBV7-6 and TRBJ1-2; perhaps TRBD1 as D (6 bases). The germline gives CDR1 SGHVS, CDR2 FNYEAQ. CDR3 length equals 13 residues. V dropped 5 bases and J dropped 8 bases, with 15 bases sitting between them. CDR3 in DNA: TGTGCCAGCAGCGAAGAGGGGGGCCAAGGCTACACCTTC. Amino acids: CASSEEGGQGYTF.

This clonotype was counted ten times or more. The CDR3 here is CSAGGLSPYEQYF. The CDR3 region has the DNA TGCAGTGCTGGGGGGCTCTCACCCTACGAGCAGTACTTC. This chain joins TRBV20-1 and TRBJ2-7, with D perhaps matching TRBD1 or TRBD2 (6 bases each). The V gene's germline CDR1 is DFQATT and CDR2 SNEGSKA (reference sequence). Trimming stripped 5 bases from V and 2 bases from J, with 13 bases between. CDR3 length: 13 residues.

This clonotype was seen a few times. The CDR3 coding sequence is TGTGCCACCAGCAGAGGAATTCAGCCCCAGCATTTT. It translates to CATSRGIQPQHF. V is TRBV15 and J is TRBJ1-5; D is unclear. The CDR3 extends over 12 amino acids. Germline lookup yields CDR1 LNHNV and CDR2 YYDKDF (reference sequence). Trimming pared 1 base from V and 6 bases from J, leaving 4 bases between.

This clonotype was observed a few times. V gene TRBV20-1 combines with J gene TRBJ1-5; D is ambiguous. Per the germline V gene, CDR1 is DFQATT and CDR2 is SNEGSKA (reference sequence). Trimming removed 0 bases at V and 3 bases at J, with 6 bases between. CDR3 length equals 13 residues. In DNA form, the CDR3 reads TGCAGTGCTAGAGAACACCCCAATCAGCCCCAGCATTTT. Residues: CSAREHPNQPQHF.

This clonotype occurred many times. V and J are TRBV7-2 and TRBJ1-2; D remains ambiguous. The CDR3 covers 14 residues. Trimming cost V 7 bases and J 3 bases, with 15 bases left between them. From germline, CDR1 is SGHTA and CDR2 FQGNSA. The DNA for the CDR3 is TGTGCCAGCACCCGGATGTACGGGGACTATGGCTACACCTTC. This sequence encodes CASTRMYGDYGYTF. Full variable domain (remainder filled in from reference TRBV7-2 and TRBJ1-2): GAGVSQSPSNKVTEKGKDVELRCDPISGHTALYWYRQSLGQGLEFLIYFQGNSAPDKSGLPSDRFSAERTGGSVSTLTIQRTQQEDSAVYLCASTRMYGDYGYTFGSGTRLTVV.

This clonotype was seen ten or more times. The rearrangement joins TRBV28 to TRBJ2-2; possible D gene TRBD2, 6 bases. Looked up from germline, CDR1 is MDHEN and CDR2 is SYDVKM. V was cut by 0 bases and J by 6 bases, with 11 bases left in between. The CDR3 sequence is 15 residues long. The CDR3 is CASSLWAPGAGELFF. The CDR3, as DNA: TGTGCCAGCAGTTTATGGGCACCGGGGGCCGGGGAGCTGTTTTTT.

This clonotype came up many times. The chain recombines TRBV7-2 with TRBJ2-1; 9 nucleotides line up with TRBD1. This CDR3 region has 16 residues. CDR1 and CDR2 from the germline V gene are SGHTA and FQGNSA. The J segment lost 3 bases and the V segment lost 5 bases, leaving 8 bases of the junction unmatched. This chain's CDR3 is CASSDLGTGYYNEQFF. The CDR3 nucleotides read TGTGCCAGCAGCGACCTAGGGACAGGGTACTACAATGAGCAGTTCTTC.

This chain links TRBV19 with TRBJ2-3; D may correspond to TRBD1 or TRBD2 (5 bases each). The CDR3 runs 15 residues. Per the germline V gene, CDR1 is LNHDA and CDR2 is SQIVND (reference sequence). V was shortened by 9 bases and J by 3 bases, with 19 bases between the two germline ends. In DNA form, the CDR3 reads TGTGCCAGCCGATCCGGGACCGCAGGGACAGATACGCAGTATTTT. It specifies CASRSGTAGTDTQYF.